This T cell receptor (beta chain) was captured in a study of CD8+ T cells in alopecia areata listed by TCRdb under 2018. Some background on the complete study: Treated patients were enrolled in an open-label pilot trial of oral tofacitinib at 5 to 10 mg twice daily for moderate-to-severe alopecia areata. Patients received tofacitinib for 6 to 18 months and were then followed off drug for 6 months to check for delayed response and recurrence. In treated patients, disease severity was measured using the SALT score, which gives the percentage of scalp surface area affected. To study T cell clonal expansion in alopecia areata, the researchers applied high-throughput TCRbeta sequencing to both the C3H/HeJ mouse model and human patients. In humans, TCRbeta sequencing was performed on scalp tissue and on sorted CD4+ and CD8+ peripheral blood T cells from healthy controls and from patients with patchy or totalis/universalis alopecia areata. Biopsies were taken from tofacitinib-treated patients at baseline and again at 4 and 24 weeks into treatment, and several of those patients also had a later scalp biopsy. Clonality in the scalp was compared among normal scalp (n=4), patchy alopecia areata scalp (n=8), and alopecia totalis/universalis scalp (n=8). RNA was obtained with the PAXgene miRNA kit for fixed scalp, the miRNeasy kit for PBMCs, and the RNeasy kit for mouse skin. TCRbeta CDR3 regions were amplified by immunoSEQ multiplex PCR using 35 Vbeta forward and 13 Jbeta reverse primers.

This sample's time point label indicates: around 22 weeks on oral tofacitinib. The sample's treatment or condition label, decoded: oral pan-JAK inhibitor, 5-10 mg twice daily. Peripheral blood and lesional scalp punch biopsies were obtained from patients with alopecia areata. PBMCs were isolated by density centrifugation and stained for CD3, CD4 and CD8, and CD4+ and CD8+ T cells were sorted on a FACSAria. V is reduced by 5 bases and J by 4 bases, leaving a spacing of 4 bases between them. The CDR3 goes from the cysteine to the phenylalanine over 11 residues. Just the 33-base CDR3 DNA is kept, in frame starting at base 1. Based on the germline V gene (reference sequence), the CDR1 and CDR2 sequences are MNHNY and SVGAGI. As regards this clone: Its antigen is still unknown. Qualities for individual bases were not recorded, and no much larger clone is one base off.

Libraries came from the immunoSEQ multiplex PCR assay. For TCR sequencing, RNA was extracted from every sample and reverse transcribed into cDNA to serve as template. First-strand cDNA was synthesized using SuperScript III with a 2:1 mix of oligo-dT and random hexamers. A synthetic immune receptor repertoire was used to measure amplification bias, and any remaining bias was corrected computationally. Per the source publication's procedure: After raw reads were preprocessed to remove errors, the CDR3 was defined following IMGT conventions as running from the conserved cysteine to phenylalanine. Clonality was calculated as 1 minus Shannon entropy normalized by log2 of the number of productive unique TCRs. Whether each scalp clone was CD4 or CD8 was inferred by checking scalp TCRbeta sequences against the CD4 and CD8 repertoires from sorted blood. As stored in TCRdb, this immuneACCESS dataset retains in-frame rearrangements with V and J assigned. A fraction of the clones does not appear; measured against another copy, unresolved V genes explain less than half of the discrepancy, and the remainder lacks a known reason. The V and J calls and clone size are taken from that table; D and trimming were inferred from the DNA. The sample profile shows around 270,000 clones; roughly 60% of them were found once. The leading ten clones occupy about 1.8% of the sample.

Study-wide conclusions, independent of this receptor: Scalp TCR repertoire analysis is complicated because resident alphabeta T cells in normal human skin are also sequenced, whereas mouse skin is dominated by gammadelta T cells. Because the treated cohort was small and had just a single nonresponder, larger studies are needed to establish links between baseline CD8+ expansion and response. Shared TCR sequences between patients were less evident than in mice, which may be partly attributable to HLA diversity in the patient population. During tofacitinib treatment, many expanded lesional clones stuck around in both scalp and blood, and this persistence may partly explain why relapse happens after treatment is stopped. Lesional scalp, especially in alopecia totalis/universalis, showed higher clonality and more expanded CD8+ clones than normal scalp, suggesting antigenic drive. Tofacitinib significantly decreased scalp clonality and the number of expanded CD8+ clones among the top 100 scalp clones.

Source: CD4+ T cells sorted from blood, taken at week 24, from a patient treated with tofacitinib. The receptor comes from a human donor with alopecia areata. This chain joins TRBV6-6 to TRBJ2-3, with the D gene not confidently named. The DNA sequence reads TGTGCCAGCAGTCATCCAGATACGCAGTATTTT. Its translation reads: CASSHPDTQYF.